This T cell receptor beta chain was retrieved from a study of molecular identifiers for immune sequencing clone quantification. General study findings and limits: Researchers reportedly could pick up spiked Jurkat TCR RNA from one cell mixed into roughly 1 million naive cells. Clones that had above 20 RNA copies took up over 97% of effector molecules but under 1% in naive cells.

Germline CDR1 SGHDT, CDR2 YYEEEE. The CDR3 extends over 16 amino acids. MiXCR, run by TCRdb on the PCR reads, gives a single entry per CDR3 protein. The table lists about 500,000 distinct CDR3 sequences, roughly 24% of them singletons. As concerns this clonotype: What it binds is not known. The germline gene is not matched at one end of the junction; a read error may be the cause.

The sequenced material came from naive CD8+ T cells from blood, with Jurkat cell RNA spiked in. Noted subset: FACS-sorted CD8+CD4-CCR7+CD45RA+ naive T cells. The chain couples TRBV5-6 to TRBJ2-1; the match to TRBD2 covers 7 bases. The source is a human donor in good health. Some libraries in this study had Jurkat cell RNA spiked in. CDR3 sequence (DNA): TGTGCCAGCAGCTGGGGGGGAACGTTCTCCCACAATGAGCAGTTCTTC. It translates to CASSWGGTFSHNEQFF.